Following are 4 T cell receptor beta chains from one sample sequenced in a study of T cell responses to AZD1222 COVID-19 vaccine. TCRdb's table, derived via immunoSEQ multiplex PCR, lists solely in-frame clones and lacks some. The data hold 110,000 or so clones, with more than 75% observed a single time. The source was peripheral blood, collected on day 0 of AZD1222 vaccination. The receptors derive from an adult in good health.

CDR3 sequence: CAWSLWGTNTEAFF. CDR3 bases: TGTGCCTGGAGTTTGTGGGGCACGAACACTGAAGCTTTCTTT. The chain has TRBV30 and TRBJ1-1; perhaps TRBD1 as D (5 bases). From germline, CDR1 is GTSNPN and CDR2 SVGIG (reference sequence). V dropped 2 bases and J dropped 1 base, with 11 bases sitting between them. The CDR3 is 14 residues long.

The V gene is TRBV2, the J gene TRBJ2-5, with D hard to call. V lost 4 bases and J lost 10, with 13 bases in between. This CDR3 has 12 residues. Germline V CDR1 and CDR2: SNHLY, FYNNEI. The CDR3 loop is CASSGGRVGQYF. CDR3 DNA sequence: TGTGCCAGCAGTGGTGGCAGAGTGGGCCAGTACTTC.

The chain employs TRBV30 and TRBJ1-2; possible D gene TRBD1, 5 bases. CDR3 length: 15 residues. Germline assignment: CDR1 GTSNPN and CDR2 SVGIG (reference sequence). V gave up 0 bases and J gave up 4 bases, with 15 bases separating them. CDR3 sequence: CAWSVGLPDSYGYTF. The CDR3 bases are TGTGCCTGGAGTGTGGGACTGCCAGACTCCTATGGCTACACCTTC.

This CDR3 reads CASSSQGATNEKLFF. The CDR3, as DNA: TGTGCCAGCAGCTCCCAGGGTGCAACTAATGAAAAACTGTTTTTT. This chain joins TRBV5-5 and TRBJ1-4; TRBD1 might be the D (5 bases). This CDR3 has 15 amino acids. V gave up 3 bases and J gave up 0 bases, with 9 bases separating them. Germline assignment: CDR1 SGHKS and CDR2 YYEKEE (reference sequence).